The clone carrying this T cell receptor beta chain has only a few counts. This specimen comes from a study of blood T cell repertoires in COVID-19. Background on the study: Sites in the United States, Italy and Spain provided acute and convalescent COVID-19 samples. Sample material is recorded as cDNA or gDNA derived from T cells, B-cell-depleted T cells, or PBMCs.

Authors' analysis steps: Reference gene primers were amplified, and this amplification served to estimate nucleated cell counts. Clones were sequenced by immunoSEQ multiplex PCR, and TCRdb holds only the in-frame ones, with some missing. From that table come the V and J calls and clone size; the DNA was used to work out D and trimming. Seen here are about 69,000 clones, approximately 80% observed once, and the top ten hold 9% to 10%. This CDR3 has 12 residues. Germline assignment: CDR1 KGHSH and CDR2 LQKENI. The trim removed 5 bases at V and 8 bases at J, leaving 5 bases unmatched. This receptor was taken from a woman of 80 years or more with acute or convalescent COVID-19. The sample comprised peripheral blood. The V and J genes are TRBV18 and TRBJ1-1; 7 bases line up with TRBD1. The CDR3 sequence: CASSNSGGEAFF. The DNA for the CDR3 is TGTGCCAGCTCAAACTCAGGGGGAGAAGCTTTCTTT.